This T cell receptor beta chain emerged from a study of blood T cell repertoires in COVID-19. The CDR3 has 14 residues. Germline V lookup: CDR1 KGHSH, CDR2 LQKENI. The ends were cut back, 3 bases at V and 6 bases at J, with 14 bases in the middle. Produced via immunoSEQ multiplex PCR; TCRdb's table is partial and in-frame only. The sample lists around 450,000 clones; roughly 87% were seen once. Two negative PCRs, clearance, or symptom resolution were required of recovered Cohort 3 donors. Sequencing was done on a sample of PBMCs or T cells enriched from blood (not recorded which). The sequence derives from a woman aged 18-29 years who had recovered from COVID-19. The chain employs TRBV18 and TRBJ1-1, with D possibly matching TRBD1 (5 bases). The CDR3 reads CASSPGRAGAEAFF. For the CDR3, the DNA is TGTGCCAGCTCACCGGGGAGGGCGGGGGCTGAAGCTTTCTTT. Drawing the rest from reference TRBV18 and TRBJ1-1, the complete variable domain is NAGVMQNPRHLVRRRGQEARLRCSPMKGHSHVYWYRQLPEEGLKFMVYLQKENIIDESGMPKERFSAEFPKEGPSILRIQQVVRGDSAAYFCASSPGRAGAEAFFGQGTRLTVV.